This TCR beta chain appears in the sequencing data of a study of T cell repertoires in cytomegalovirus infection. Study-level information: Public TCR beta signatures marked donors with CMV infection and the matching HLA. Findings and limits, study-wide: What dominated the ex vivo response were HLA-C-restricted CMV-specific TCR beta clonotypes. CMV carriers having the relevant HLA were flagged by cumulative public TCR beta family frequency.

Many counts were recorded for this clonotype. Antigen: not known. Germline V lookup: CDR1 SGHTA, CDR2 FQGNSA. CDR3 length: 15 amino acids. V was cut by 7 bases and J by 2 bases, with 16 bases left in between. TCRdb re-analysed the reads in MiXCR, keeping a single row per CDR3 protein. There are hundreds of thousands of distinct CDR3 sequences in the sample; about 17% occur only once, and around 13% lies in the top ten. The TCR originated in a human donor in good health (CMV status not recorded). Some clones in this sample may be carry-over from other donors' samples. The rearrangement joins TRBV7-2 to TRBJ2-3, with a possible D match to TRBD2 (7 bases). The sample taken for sequencing was PBMCs. For the CDR3, the DNA is TGTGCCAGCATCCGGGGCGGGGGACACACAGATACGCAGTATTTT. Its protein product is CASIRGGGHTDTQYF.